This T cell receptor beta chain was recorded in a study of blood T cell repertoires in COVID-19. Background on the study: Researchers got acute and convalescent COVID-19 samples from the United States, Italy and Spain. The analysed material was cDNA or gDNA that came from T cells, B-cell-depleted T cells, or PBMCs.

As handled by the study authors: Scientists estimated how many nucleated cells there were by amplifying reference gene primers. Assay: immunoSEQ multiplex PCR; the TCRdb copy retains only in-frame clones and omits some. That table gives V, J and clone size, and the DNA gave D and trimming. The sample records about 50,000 clones, 80% to 90% being singletons. This CDR3 has 13 residues. In germline, CDR1 is KGHSH, CDR2 LQKENI. Trimming cost V 2 bases and J 5 bases, with 10 bases left between them. V is TRBV18 and J is TRBJ2-7, with a tentative D call TRBD1 (6 bases). This sequence was found in a human donor with active COVID-19. The donor label of this sample is uncertain. Sequenced input: peripheral blood. In DNA, the CDR3 is TGTGCCAGCTCACCATGGACAGTCGACGAGCAGTACTTC. It encodes CASSPWTVDEQYF.